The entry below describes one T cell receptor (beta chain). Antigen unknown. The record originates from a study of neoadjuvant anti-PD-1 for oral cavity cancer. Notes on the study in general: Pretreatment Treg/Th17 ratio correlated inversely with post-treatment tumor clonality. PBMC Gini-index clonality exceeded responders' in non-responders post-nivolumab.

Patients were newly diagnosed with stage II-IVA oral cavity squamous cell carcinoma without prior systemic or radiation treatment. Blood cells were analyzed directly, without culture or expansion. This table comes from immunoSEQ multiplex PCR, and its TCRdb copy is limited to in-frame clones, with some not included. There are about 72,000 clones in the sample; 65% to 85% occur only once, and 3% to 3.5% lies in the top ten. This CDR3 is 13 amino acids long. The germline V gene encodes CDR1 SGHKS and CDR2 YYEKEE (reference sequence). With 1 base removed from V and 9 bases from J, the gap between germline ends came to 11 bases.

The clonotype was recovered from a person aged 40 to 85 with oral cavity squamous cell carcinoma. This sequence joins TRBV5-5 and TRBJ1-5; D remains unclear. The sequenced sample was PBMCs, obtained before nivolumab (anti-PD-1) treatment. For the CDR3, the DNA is TGTGCCAGCAGCTTGCTGCCCCCCGGGCCCCAGCATTTT. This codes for CASSLLPPGPQHF.